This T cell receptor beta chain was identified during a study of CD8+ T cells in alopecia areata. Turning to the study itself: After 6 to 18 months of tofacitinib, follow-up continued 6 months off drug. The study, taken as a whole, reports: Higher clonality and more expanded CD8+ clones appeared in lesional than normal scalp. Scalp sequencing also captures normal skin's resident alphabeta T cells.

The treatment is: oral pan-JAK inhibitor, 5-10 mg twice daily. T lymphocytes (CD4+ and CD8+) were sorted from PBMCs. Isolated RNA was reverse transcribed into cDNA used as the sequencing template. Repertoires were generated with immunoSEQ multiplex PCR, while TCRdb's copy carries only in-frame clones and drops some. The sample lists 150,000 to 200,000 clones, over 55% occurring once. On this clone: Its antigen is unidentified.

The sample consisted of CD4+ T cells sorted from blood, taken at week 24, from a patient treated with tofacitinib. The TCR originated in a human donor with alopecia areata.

The CDR3 spells CASSQDPGEEETQYF. Written as DNA, the CDR3 is TGTGCCAGCAGCCAAGATCCGGGGGAAGAAGAGACCCAGTACTTC. V usage is TRBV4-2 and J usage is TRBJ2-5, with a weak D call TRBD2 (6 bases). Per the germline V gene, CDR1 is LGHNA and CDR2 is YNFKEQ. Trimming removed 0 bases from V and 3 bases from J, with 11 bases in between. The CDR3 is made up of 15 amino acids.